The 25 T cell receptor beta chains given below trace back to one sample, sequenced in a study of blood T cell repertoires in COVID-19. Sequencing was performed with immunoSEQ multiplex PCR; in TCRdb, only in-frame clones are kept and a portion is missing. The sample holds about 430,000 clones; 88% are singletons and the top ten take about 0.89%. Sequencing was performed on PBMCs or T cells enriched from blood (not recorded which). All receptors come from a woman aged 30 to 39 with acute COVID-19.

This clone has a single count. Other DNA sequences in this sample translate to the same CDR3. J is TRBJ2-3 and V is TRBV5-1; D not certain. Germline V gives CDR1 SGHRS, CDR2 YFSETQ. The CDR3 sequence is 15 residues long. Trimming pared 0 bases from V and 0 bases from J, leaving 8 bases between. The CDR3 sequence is CASSLGGVSTDTQYF. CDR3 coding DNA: TGCGCCAGCAGCTTGGGAGGAGTTAGCACAGATACGCAGTATTTT.

In nucleotides, the CDR3 is TGCGCCAGCAGCGCGGACACCTCGACTTACTACGAGCAGTACTTC. Amino acids: CASSADTSTYYEQYF. The chain recombines TRBV5-1 with TRBJ2-7; tentatively, D is TRBD1 (5 bases). There are 15 residues in the CDR3. Germline assignment: CDR1 SGHRS and CDR2 YFSETQ. Trimming left V 4 bases short and J 3 bases short, with 17 bases between. Combining the CDR3 with reference TRBV5-1 and TRBJ2-7 gives the whole variable domain KAGVTQTPRYLIKTRGQQVTLSCSPISGHRSVSWYQQTPGQGLQFLFEYFSETQRNKGNFPGRFSGRQFSNSRSEMNVSTLELGDSALYLCASSADTSTYYEQYFGPGTRLTVT.

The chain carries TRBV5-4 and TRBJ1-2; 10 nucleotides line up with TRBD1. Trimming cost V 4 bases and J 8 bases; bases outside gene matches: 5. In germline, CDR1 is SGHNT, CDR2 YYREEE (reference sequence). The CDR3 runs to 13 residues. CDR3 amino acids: CASSRQGARGYTF. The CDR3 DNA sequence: TGTGCCAGCAGCCGACAGGGGGCGCGAGGCTACACCTTC.

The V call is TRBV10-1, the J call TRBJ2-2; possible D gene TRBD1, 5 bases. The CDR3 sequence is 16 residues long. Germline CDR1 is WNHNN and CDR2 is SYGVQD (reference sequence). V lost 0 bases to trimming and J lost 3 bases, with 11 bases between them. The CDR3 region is CASSESGGAHTGELFF. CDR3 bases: TGCGCCAGCAGTGAGTCGGGTGGGGCGCACACCGGGGAGCTGTTTTTT.

The CDR3 DNA follows: TGTGCCAGCAGGACCGGAGGGAGCCAGTACTTC. Translating gives CASRTGGSQYF. The rearrangement links TRBV2 to TRBJ2-5, with D perhaps matching TRBD2 (6 bases). Germline V gene data show CDR1 as SNHLY and CDR2 as FYNNEI. The germline V and J ends were trimmed by 6 bases and 10 bases, with 12 bases remaining between them. The CDR3 loop spans 11 amino acids.

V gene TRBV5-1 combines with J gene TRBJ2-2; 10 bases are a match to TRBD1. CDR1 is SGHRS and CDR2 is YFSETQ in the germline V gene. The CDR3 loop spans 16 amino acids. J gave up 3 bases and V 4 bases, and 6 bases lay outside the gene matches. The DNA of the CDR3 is TGCGCCAGCAGCCCCGGACAGGGGGAGGACACCGGGGAGCTGTTTTTT. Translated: CASSPGQGEDTGELFF.

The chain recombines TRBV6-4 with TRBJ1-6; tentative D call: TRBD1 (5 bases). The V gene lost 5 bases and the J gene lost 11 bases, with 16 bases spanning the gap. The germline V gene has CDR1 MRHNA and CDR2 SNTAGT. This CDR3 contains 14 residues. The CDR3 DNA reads TGTGCCAGCAGTCCGACAGAATTAGGGGCACCCCTCCACTTT. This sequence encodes CASSPTELGAPLHF.

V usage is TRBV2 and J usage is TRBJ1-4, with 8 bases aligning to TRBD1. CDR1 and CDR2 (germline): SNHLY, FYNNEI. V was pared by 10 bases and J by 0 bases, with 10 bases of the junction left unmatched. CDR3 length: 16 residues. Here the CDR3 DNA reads TGTGCCACCGCGTGGGACAGGAAATCAACTAATGAAAAACTGTTTTTT. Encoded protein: CATAWDRKSTNEKLFF. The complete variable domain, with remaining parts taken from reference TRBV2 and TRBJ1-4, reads EPEVTQTPSHQVTQMGQEVILRCVPISNHLYFYWYRQILGQKVEFLVSFYNNEISEKSEIFDDQFSVERPDGSNFTLKIRSTKLEDSAMYFCATAWDRKSTNEKLFFGSGTQLSVL.

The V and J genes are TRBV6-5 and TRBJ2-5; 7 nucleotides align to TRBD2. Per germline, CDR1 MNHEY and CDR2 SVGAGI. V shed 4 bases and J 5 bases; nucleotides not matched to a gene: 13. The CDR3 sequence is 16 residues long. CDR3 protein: CASSSRGGEILETQYF. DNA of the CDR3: TGTGCCAGCAGTTCCCGGGGAGGGGAAATTTTGGAGACCCAGTACTTC.

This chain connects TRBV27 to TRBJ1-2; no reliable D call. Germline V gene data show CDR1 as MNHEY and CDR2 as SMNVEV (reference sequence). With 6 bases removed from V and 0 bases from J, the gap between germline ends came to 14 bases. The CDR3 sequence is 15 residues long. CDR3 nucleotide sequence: TGTGCCAGCAGCCTGGCGGCAACTACTAACTATGGCTACACCTTC. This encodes CASSLAATTNYGYTF.

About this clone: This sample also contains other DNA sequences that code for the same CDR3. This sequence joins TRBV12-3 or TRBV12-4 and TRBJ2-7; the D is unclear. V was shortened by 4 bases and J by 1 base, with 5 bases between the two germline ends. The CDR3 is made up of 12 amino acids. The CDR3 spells CASSSNSYEQYF. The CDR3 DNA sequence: TGTGCCAGCAGTTCAAATTCCTACGAGCAGTACTTC.

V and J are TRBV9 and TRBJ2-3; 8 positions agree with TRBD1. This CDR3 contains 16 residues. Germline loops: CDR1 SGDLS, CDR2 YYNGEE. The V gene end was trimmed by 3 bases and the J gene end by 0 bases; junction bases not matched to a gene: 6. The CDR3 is CASSGLTGGSTDTQYF. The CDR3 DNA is TGTGCCAGCAGCGGACTTACAGGGGGGAGCACAGATACGCAGTATTTT. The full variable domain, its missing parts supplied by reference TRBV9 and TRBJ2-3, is DSGVTQTPKHLITATGQRVTLRCSPRSGDLSVYWYQQSLDQGLQFLIQYYNGEERAKGNILERFSAQQFPDLHSELNLSSLELGDSALYFCASSGLTGGSTDTQYFGPGTRLTVL.

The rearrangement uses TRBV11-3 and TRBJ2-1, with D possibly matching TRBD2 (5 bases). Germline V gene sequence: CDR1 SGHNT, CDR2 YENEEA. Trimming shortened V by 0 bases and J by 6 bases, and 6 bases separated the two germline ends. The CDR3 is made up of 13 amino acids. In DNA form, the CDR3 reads TGTGCCAGCAGCTTAGAAGAGGGCAATGAGCAGTTCTTC. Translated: CASSLEEGNEQFF.

Here the CDR3 DNA reads TGTGCCAGCAGTTCCGGGACTAGCGCTATTGAGCAGTTCTTC. Its translation: CASSSGTSAIEQFF. The rearrangement uses TRBV3-1 (or the pseudogene TRBV3-2) and TRBJ2-1, with 10 bases that match TRBD2. V trimming: 6 bases; J trimming: 9 bases; junction bases outside the gene matches: 8. CDR1 is LGHDT and CDR2 is YNNKEL in the germline V gene (reference sequence). This CDR3 comprises 14 residues.

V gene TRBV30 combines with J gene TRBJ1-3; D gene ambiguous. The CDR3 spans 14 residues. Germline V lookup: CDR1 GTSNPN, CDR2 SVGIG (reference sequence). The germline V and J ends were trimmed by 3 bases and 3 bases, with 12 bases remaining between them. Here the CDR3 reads CAWSAQRVGNTIYF. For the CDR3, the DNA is TGTGCCTGGAGCGCCCAACGAGTTGGAAACACCATATATTTT.

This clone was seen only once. In nucleotides, the CDR3 is TGTGCCAGCAGCGTAGAGGGACTAGGCATTGGGGAGACCCAGTACTTC. Residues: CASSVEGLGIGETQYF. The chain combines TRBV9 with TRBJ2-5, with TRBD2 matching over 8 bases. In germline, CDR1 is SGDLS, CDR2 YYNGEE. The ends lost 0 bases at V and 5 bases at J; junction bases unmatched: 9. This CDR3 has 16 residues.

CDR3 amino acids: CASSMGTLNTGELFF. CDR3 DNA sequence: TGTGCCAGTAGTATGGGCACCTTGAACACCGGGGAGCTGTTTTTT. The chain uses TRBV19 and TRBJ2-2; D call uncertain. The CDR3 sequence is 15 residues long. V lost 3 bases and J 1 base, leaving 9 bases between the germline ends. CDR1 is LNHDA, CDR2 SQIVND, per germline (reference sequence).

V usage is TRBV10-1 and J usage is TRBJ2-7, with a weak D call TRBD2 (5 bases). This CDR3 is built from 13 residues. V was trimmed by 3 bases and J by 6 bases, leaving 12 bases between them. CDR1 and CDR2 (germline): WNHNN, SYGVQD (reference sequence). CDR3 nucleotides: TGCGCCAGCAGTGAACGGGGTCGGGTCGAGCAGTACTTC. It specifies CASSERGRVEQYF.

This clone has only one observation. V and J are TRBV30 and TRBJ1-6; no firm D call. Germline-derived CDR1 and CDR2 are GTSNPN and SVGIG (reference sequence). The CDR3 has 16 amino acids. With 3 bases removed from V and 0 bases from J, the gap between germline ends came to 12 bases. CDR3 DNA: TGTGCCTGGAGCCCCGGGGTTAGCTCCTATAATTCACCCCTCCACTTT. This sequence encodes CAWSPGVSSYNSPLHF.

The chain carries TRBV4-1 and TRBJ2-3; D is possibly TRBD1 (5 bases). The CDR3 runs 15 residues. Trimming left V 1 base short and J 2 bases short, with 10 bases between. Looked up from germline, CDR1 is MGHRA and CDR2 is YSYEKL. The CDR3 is CASSQGGATTDTQYF. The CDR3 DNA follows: TGCGCCAGCAGCCAAGGTGGGGCAACCACAGATACGCAGTATTTT.

CDR3 nucleotides: TGTGCCAGCAGGCCGGGACTTCTAAGTCCCAGAGAGCAGTACTTC. Amino acid sequence: CASRPGLLSPREQYF. The rearrangement links TRBV21-1 to TRBJ2-7; the table's D call TRBD2 went unverified against the DNA. TRBV21-1 corresponds to a pseudogene. The CDR3 consists of 15 residues.

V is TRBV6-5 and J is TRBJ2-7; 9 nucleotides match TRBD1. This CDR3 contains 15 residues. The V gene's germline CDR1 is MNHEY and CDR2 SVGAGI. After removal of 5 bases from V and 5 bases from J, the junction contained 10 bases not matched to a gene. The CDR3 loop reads CASSTTGTGSHEQYF. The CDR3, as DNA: TGTGCCAGCAGTACCACCGGGACAGGGTCCCACGAGCAGTACTTC.

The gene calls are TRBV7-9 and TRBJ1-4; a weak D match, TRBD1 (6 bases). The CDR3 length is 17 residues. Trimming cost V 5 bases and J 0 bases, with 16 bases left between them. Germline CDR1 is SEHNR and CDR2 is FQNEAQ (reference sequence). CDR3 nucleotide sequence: TGTGCCAGCAGCCGATCAACAGGGCCCGCAACTAATGAAAAACTGTTTTTT. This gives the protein CASSRSTGPATNEKLFF.

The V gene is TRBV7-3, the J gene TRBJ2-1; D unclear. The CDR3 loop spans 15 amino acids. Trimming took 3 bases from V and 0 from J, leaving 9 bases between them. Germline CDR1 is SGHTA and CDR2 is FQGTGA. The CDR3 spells CASSFIDSSYNEQFF. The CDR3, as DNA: TGTGCCAGCAGCTTTATCGATAGCTCCTACAATGAGCAGTTCTTC.

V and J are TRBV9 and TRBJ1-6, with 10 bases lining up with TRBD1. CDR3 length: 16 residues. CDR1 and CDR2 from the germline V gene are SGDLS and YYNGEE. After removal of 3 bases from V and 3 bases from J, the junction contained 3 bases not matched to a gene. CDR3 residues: CASSARDRGYNSPLHF. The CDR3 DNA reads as TGTGCCAGCAGCGCCCGGGACAGGGGCTATAATTCACCCCTCCACTTT.